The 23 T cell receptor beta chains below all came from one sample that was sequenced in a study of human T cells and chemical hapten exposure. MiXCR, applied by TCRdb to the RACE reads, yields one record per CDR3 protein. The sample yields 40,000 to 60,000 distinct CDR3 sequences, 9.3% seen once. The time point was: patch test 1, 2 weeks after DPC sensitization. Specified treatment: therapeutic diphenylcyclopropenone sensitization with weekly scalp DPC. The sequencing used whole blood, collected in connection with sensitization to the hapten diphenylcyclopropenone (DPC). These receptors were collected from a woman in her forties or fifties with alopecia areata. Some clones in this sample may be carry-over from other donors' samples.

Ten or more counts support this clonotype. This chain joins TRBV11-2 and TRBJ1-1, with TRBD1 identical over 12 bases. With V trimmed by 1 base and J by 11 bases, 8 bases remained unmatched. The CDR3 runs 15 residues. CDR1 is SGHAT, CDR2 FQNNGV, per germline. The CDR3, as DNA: TGTGCCAGCAGCTTAGGAGTGGGACAGGGGGCTGCTGCTTTCTTT. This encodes CASSLGVGQGAAAFF. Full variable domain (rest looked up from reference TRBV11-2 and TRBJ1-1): EAGVAQSPRYKIIEKRQSVAFWCNPISGHATLYWYQQILGQGPKLLIQFQNNGVVDDSQLPKDRFSAERLKGVDSTLKIQPAKLEDSAVYLCASSLGVGQGAAAFFGQGTRLTVV.

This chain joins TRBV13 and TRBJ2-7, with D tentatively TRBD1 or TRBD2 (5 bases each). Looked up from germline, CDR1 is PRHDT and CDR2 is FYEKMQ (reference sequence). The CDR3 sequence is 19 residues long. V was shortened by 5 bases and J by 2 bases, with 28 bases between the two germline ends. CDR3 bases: TGTGCCAGCAGCCGCCGACTGACAGTGACACTAGGGCGAGCCTACGAGCAGTACTTC. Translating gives CASSRRLTVTLGRAYEQYF.

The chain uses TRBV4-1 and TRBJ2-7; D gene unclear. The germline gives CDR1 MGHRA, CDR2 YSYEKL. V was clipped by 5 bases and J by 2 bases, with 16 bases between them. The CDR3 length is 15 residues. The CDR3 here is CASSTRQDVAYEQYF. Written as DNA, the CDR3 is TGCGCCAGCAGCACCCGCCAGGACGTAGCCTACGAGCAGTACTTC.

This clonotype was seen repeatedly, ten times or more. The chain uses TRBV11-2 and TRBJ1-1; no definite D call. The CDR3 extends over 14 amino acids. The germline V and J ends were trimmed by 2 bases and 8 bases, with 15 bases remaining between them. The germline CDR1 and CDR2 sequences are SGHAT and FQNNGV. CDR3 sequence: CASSLNVGISEAFF. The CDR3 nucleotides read TGTGCCAGCAGCTTAAATGTAGGGATTTCAGAAGCTTTCTTT. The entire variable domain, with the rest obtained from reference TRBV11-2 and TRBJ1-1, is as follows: EAGVAQSPRYKIIEKRQSVAFWCNPISGHATLYWYQQILGQGPKLLIQFQNNGVVDDSQLPKDRFSAERLKGVDSTLKIQPAKLEDSAVYLCASSLNVGISEAFFGQGTRLTVV.

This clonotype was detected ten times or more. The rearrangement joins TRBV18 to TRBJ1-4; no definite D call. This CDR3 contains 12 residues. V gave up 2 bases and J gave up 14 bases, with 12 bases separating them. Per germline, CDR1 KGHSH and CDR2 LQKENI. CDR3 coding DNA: TGTGCCAGCTCACCATCTCAGGACCGGCTGTTTTTT. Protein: CASSPSQDRLFF. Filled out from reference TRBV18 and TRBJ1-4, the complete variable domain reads NAGVMQNPRHLVRRRGQEARLRCSPMKGHSHVYWYRQLPEEGLKFMVYLQKENIIDESGMPKERFSAEFPKEGPSILRIQQVVRGDSAAYFCASSPSQDRLFFGSGTQLSVL.

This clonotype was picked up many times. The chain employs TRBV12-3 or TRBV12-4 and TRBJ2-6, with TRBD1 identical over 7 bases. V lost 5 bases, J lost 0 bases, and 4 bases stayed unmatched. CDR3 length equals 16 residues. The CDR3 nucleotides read TGTGCCAGCAGTCCCTGGGACAGCTCTGGGGCCAACGTCCTGACTTTC. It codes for CASSPWDSSGANVLTF.

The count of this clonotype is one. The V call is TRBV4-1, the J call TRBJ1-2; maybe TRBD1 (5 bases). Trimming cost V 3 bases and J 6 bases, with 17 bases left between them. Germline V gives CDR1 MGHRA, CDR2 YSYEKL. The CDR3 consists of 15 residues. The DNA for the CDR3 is TGCGCCAGCAGCCAGGACGGCGTGGCAGGGAATGGCTACACCTTC. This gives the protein CASSQDGVAGNGYTF.

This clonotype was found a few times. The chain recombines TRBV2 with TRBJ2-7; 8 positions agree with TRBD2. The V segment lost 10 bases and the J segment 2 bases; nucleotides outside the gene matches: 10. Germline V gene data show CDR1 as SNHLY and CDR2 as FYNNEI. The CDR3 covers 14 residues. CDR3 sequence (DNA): TGTGCCACCGGCAATCTAGCGGGTCCCTACGAGCAGTACTTC. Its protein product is CATGNLAGPYEQYF.

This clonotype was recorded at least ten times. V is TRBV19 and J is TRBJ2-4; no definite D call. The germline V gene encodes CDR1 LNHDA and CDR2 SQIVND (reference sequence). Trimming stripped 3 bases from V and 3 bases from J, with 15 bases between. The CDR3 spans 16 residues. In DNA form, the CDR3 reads TGTGCCAGTAGTATCCGGTCCGAATCGAACAAAAACATTCAGTACTTC. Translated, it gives CASSIRSESNKNIQYF. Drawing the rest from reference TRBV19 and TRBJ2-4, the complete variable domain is DGGITQSPKYLFRKEGQNVTLSCEQNLNHDAMYWYRQDPGQGLRLIYYSQIVNDFQKGDIAEGYSVSREKKESFPLTVTSAQKNPTAFYLCASSIRSESNKNIQYFGAGTRLSVL.

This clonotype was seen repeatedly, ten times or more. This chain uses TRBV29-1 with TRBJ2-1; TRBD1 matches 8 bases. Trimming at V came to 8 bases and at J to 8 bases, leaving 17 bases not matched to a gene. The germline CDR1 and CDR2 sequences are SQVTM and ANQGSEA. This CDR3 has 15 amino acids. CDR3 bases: TGCAGCTCCACGGGGGTCAGGGGGCTTGGGTATGAGCAGTTCTTC. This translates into CSSTGVRGLGYEQFF.

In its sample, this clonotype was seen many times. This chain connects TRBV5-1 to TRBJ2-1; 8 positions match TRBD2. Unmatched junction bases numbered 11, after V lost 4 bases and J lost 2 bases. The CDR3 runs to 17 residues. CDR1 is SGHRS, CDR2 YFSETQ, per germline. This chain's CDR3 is CASSGKAGDPAYNEQFF. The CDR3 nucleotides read TGCGCCAGCAGCGGTAAAGCGGGGGACCCAGCCTACAATGAGCAGTTCTTC.

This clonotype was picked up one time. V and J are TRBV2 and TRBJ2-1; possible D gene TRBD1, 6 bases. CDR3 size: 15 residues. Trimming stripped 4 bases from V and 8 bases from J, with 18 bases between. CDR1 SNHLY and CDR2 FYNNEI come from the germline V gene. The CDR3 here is CASSVQGHAPDEQFF. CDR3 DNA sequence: TGTGCCAGCAGTGTACAGGGCCACGCACCTGATGAGCAGTTCTTC.

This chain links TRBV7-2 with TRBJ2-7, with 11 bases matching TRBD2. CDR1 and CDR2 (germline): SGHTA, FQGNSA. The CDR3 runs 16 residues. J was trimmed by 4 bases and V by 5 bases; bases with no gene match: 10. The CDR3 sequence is CASSQYGTSGAYEQYF. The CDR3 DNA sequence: TGTGCCAGCAGCCAATACGGGACTAGCGGCGCATACGAGCAGTACTTC.

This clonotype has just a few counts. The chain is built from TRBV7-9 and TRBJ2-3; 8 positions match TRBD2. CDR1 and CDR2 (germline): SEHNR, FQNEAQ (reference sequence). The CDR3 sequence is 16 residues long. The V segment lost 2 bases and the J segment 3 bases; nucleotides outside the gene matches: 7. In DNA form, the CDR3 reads TGTGCCAGCAGCTTAACCGGGACTAGACTGACAGATACGCAGTATTTT. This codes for CASSLTGTRLTDTQYF.

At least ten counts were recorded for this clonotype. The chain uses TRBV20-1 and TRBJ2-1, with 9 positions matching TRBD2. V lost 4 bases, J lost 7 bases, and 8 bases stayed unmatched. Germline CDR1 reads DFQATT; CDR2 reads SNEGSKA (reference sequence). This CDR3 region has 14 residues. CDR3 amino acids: CSAKGSSGMNEQFF. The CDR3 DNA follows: TGCAGTGCTAAGGGTTCTAGCGGGATGAATGAGCAGTTCTTC.

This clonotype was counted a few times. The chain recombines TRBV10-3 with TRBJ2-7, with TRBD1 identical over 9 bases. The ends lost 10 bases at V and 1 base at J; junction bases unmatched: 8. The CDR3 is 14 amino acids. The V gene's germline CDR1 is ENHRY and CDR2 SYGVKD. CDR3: CATAGTGNSYEQYF. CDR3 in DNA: TGTGCCACGGCCGGGACAGGGAATTCCTACGAGCAGTACTTC.

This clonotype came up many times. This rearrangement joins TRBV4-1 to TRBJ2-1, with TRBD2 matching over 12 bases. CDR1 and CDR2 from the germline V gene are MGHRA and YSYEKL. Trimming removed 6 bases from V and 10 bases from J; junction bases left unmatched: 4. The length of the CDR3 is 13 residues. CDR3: CASRLGLAGEQFF. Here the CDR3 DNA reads TGCGCCAGCAGACTAGGACTAGCGGGAGAGCAGTTCTTC.

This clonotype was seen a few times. The CDR3 loop is CSVEGTLADTQYF. The CDR3 nucleotides read TGCAGCGTTGAAGGCACGCTCGCAGATACGCAGTATTTT. V gene TRBV29-1 combines with J gene TRBJ2-3; D ambiguous. The CDR3 extends over 13 amino acids. Trimming shortened V by 1 base and J by 4 bases, and 9 bases separated the two germline ends. Per the germline V gene, CDR1 is SQVTM and CDR2 is ANQGSEA.

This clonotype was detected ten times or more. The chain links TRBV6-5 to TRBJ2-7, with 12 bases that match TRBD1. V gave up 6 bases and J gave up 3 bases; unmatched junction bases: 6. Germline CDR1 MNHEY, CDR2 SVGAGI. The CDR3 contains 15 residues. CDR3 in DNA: TGTGCCAGCAGATCCGGGACAGGGGGCCTCTACGAGCAGTACTTC. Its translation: CASRSGTGGLYEQYF.

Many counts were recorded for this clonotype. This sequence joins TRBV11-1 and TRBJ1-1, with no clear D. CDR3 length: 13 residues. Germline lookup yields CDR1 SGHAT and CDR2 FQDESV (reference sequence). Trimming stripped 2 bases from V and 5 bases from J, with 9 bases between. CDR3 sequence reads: CASSLTQGTEAFF. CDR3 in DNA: TGTGCCAGCAGCTTAACTCAAGGGACTGAAGCTTTCTTT.

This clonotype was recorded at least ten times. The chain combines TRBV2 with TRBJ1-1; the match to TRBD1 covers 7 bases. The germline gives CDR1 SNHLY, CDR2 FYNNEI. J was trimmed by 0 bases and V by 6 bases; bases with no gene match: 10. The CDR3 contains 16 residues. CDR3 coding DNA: TGTGCCAGCAGAATACAGGGGCCCTCCCTGAACACTGAAGCTTTCTTT. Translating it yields CASRIQGPSLNTEAFF.

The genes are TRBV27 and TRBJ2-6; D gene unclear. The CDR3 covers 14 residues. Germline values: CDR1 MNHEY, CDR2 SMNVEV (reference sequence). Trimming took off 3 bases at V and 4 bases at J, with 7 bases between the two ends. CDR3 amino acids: CASSLQWGANVLTF. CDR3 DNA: TGTGCCAGCAGTTTGCAGTGGGGGGCCAACGTCCTGACTTTC.

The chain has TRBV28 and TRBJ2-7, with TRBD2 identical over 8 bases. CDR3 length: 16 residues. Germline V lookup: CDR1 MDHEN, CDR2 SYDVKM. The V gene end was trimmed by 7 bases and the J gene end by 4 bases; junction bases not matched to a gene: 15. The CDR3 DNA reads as TGTGCCAGCACCACCCCGGGGGGGCAGGGCGGATACGAGCAGTACTTC. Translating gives CASTTPGGQGGYEQYF.